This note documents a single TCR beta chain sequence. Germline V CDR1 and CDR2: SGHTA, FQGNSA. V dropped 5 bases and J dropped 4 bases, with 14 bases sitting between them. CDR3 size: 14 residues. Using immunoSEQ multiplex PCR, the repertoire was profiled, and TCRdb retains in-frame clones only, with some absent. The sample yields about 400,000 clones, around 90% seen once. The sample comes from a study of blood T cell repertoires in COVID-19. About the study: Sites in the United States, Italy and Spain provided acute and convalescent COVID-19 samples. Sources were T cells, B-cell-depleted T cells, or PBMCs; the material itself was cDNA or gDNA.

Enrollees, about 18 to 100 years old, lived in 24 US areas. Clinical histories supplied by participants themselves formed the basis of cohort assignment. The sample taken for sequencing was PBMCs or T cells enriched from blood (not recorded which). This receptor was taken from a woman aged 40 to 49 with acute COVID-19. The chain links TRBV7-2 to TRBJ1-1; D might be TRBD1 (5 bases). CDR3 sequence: CASSRTRVGTEAFF. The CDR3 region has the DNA TGTGCCAGCAGCCGCACCAGGGTGGGCACTGAAGCTTTCTTT.